This T cell receptor (beta chain) was observed in a study of blood T cell repertoires in COVID-19. Methods used by the authors: Counts of nucleated cells, estimated from reference gene primer amplification, were obtained. Method: immunoSEQ multiplex PCR; TCRdb's copy keeps in-frame clones and lacks some. The D gene and trimming were derived from the DNA, and the V and J assignments and clone size from that table. The sample gives 140,000 to 150,000 clones, roughly 79% of which show up once; roughly 8% is in the top ten. Germline CDR1 is LNHNV and CDR2 is YYDKDF (reference sequence). V lost 1 base and J 11 bases, leaving 11 bases between the germline ends. CDR3 length: 12 amino acids.

This sequence was found in a human donor with acute or convalescent COVID-19. The donor label of this sample is uncertain. The sequenced sample consisted of peripheral blood. The rearrangement links TRBV15 to TRBJ1-1, with D possibly matching TRBD1 (5 bases). The CDR3: CATSRVGQGAFF. The CDR3 DNA sequence: TGTGCCACCAGCAGAGTTGGACAAGGGGCTTTCTTT.